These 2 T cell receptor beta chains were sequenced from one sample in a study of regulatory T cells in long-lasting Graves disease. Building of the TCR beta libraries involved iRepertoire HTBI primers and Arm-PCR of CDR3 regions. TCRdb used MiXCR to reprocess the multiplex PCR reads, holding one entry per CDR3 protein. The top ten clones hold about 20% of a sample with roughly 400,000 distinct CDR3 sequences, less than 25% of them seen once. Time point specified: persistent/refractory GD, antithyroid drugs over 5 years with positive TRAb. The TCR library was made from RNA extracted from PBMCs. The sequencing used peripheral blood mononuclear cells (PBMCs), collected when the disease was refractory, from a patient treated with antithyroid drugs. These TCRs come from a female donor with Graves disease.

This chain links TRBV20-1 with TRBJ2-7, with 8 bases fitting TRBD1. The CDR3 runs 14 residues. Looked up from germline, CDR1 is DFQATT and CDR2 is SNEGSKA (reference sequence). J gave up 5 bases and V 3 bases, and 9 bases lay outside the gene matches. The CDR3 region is CSASPGQGIHEQYF. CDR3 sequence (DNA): TGCAGTGCTAGCCCTGGACAGGGTATCCACGAGCAGTACTTC.

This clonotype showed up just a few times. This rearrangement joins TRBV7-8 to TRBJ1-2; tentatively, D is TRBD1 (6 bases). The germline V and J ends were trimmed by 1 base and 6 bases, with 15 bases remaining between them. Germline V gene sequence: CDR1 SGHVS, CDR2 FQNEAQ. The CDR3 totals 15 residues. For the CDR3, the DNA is TGTGCCAGCAGCTTAGGAGGGGGGTGGGGGGATGGCTACACCTTC. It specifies CASSLGGGWGDGYTF.